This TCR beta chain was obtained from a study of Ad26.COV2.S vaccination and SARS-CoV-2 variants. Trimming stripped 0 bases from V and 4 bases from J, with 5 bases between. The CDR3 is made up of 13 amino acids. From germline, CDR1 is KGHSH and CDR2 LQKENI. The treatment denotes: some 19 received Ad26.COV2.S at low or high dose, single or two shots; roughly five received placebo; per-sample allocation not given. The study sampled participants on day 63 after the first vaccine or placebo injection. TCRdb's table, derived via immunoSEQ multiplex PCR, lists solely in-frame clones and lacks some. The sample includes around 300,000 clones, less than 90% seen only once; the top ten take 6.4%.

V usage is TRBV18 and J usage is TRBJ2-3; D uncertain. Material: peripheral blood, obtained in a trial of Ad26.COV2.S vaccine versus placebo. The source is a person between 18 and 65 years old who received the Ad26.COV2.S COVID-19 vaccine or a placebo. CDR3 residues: CASSPPQPDTQYF. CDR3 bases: TGTGCCAGCTCACCACCCCAGCCAGATACGCAGTATTTT.